This paragraph covers one T cell receptor (beta chain) sequence. The CDR3 extends over 13 amino acids. Per the germline V gene, CDR1 is SGHNT and CDR2 is YENEEA. V shed 3 bases and J 10 bases; nucleotides not matched to a gene: 6. Clinical history reported by participants formed the basis on which cohorts were assigned. This sample is part of a study of blood T cell repertoires in COVID-19. Original data processing: Cell counts per sample came from amplifying reference gene primers. Measured with immunoSEQ multiplex PCR; TCRdb has only the in-frame clones, and not every one. V, J and clone size are taken as reported in that table, and D and trimming were inferred from the DNA itself. The sample lists about 140,000 clones, less than 85% seen once, with under 2% in the top ten.

The chain couples TRBV11-3 to TRBJ2-1; TRBD2 aligns across 7 bases. Sample: PBMCs or T cells enriched from blood (not recorded which). The TCR was taken from a woman between 18 and 29 years old who had been exposed to COVID-19. The CDR3 sequence: CASSFRGGKEQFF. For the CDR3, the DNA is TGTGCCAGCAGCTTCCGCGGGGGTAAAGAGCAGTTCTTC.